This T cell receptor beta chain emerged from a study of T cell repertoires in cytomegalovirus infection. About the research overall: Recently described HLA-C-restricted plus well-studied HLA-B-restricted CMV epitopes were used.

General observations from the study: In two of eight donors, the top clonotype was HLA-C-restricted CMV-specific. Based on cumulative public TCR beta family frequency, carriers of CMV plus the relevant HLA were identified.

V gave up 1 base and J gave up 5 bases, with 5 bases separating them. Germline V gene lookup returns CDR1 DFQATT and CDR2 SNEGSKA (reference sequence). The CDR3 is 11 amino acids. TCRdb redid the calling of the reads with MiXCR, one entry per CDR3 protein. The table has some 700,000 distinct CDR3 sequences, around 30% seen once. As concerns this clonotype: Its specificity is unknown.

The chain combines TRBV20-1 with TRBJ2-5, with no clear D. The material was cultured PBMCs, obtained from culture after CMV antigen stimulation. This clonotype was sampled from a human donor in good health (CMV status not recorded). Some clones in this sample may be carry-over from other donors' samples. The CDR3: CSARVIETQYF. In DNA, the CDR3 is TGCAGTGCTAGAGTAATTGAGACCCAGTACTTC.